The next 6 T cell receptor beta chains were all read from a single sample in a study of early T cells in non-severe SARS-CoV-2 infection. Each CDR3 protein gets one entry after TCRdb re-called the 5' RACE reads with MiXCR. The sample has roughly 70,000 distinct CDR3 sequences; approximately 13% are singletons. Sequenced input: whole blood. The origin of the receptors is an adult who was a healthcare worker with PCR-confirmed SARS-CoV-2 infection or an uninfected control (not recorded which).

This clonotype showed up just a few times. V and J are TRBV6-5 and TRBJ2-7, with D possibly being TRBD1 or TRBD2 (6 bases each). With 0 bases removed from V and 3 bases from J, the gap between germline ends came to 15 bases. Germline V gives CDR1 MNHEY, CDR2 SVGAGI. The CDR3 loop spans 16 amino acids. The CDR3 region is CASSYSARGAIYEQYF. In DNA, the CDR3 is TGTGCCAGCAGTTACTCGGCAAGGGGGGCAATCTACGAGCAGTACTTC.

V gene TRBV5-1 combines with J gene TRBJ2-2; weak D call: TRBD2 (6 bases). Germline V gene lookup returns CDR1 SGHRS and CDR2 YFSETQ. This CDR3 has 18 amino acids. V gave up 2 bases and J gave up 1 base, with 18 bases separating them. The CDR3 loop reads CASSFLTPGTRNTGELFF. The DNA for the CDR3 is TGCGCCAGCAGCTTTTTAACCCCCGGGACTCGGAACACCGGGGAGCTGTTTTTT.

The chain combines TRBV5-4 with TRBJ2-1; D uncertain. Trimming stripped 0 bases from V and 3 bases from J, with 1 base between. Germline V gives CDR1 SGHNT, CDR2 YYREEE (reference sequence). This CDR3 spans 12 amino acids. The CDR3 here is CASSLDYNEQFF. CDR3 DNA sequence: TGTGCCAGCAGCTTGGACTACAATGAGCAGTTCTTC.

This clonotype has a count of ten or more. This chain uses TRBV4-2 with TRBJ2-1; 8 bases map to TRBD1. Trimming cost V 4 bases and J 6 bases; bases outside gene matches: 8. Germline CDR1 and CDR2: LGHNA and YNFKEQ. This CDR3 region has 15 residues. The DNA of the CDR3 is TGTGCCAGCAGCCCCCAAGGACAGGGTATCAATGAGCAGTTCTTC. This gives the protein CASSPQGQGINEQFF.

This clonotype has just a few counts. DNA of the CDR3: TGTGCCAGCAGTTACGGCGGGGGCACAGATACGCAGTATTTT. Its translation is CASSYGGGTDTQYF. This chain uses TRBV6-4 with TRBJ2-3; D is possibly TRBD2 (6 bases). Per the germline V gene, CDR1 is MRHNA and CDR2 is SNTAGT. The CDR3 runs to 14 residues. Trimming shortened V by 5 bases and J by 1 base, and 10 bases separated the two germline ends.

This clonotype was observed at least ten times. This CDR3 reads CASRPPGPKDEQYF. CDR3 nucleotide sequence: TGTGCCAGCAGGCCTCCGGGACCCAAGGACGAGCAGTACTTC. The chain is built from TRBV28 and TRBJ2-7; D tentatively fits TRBD1 or TRBD2 (5 bases each). The CDR3 extends over 14 amino acids. V lost 6 bases and J 5 bases, leaving 17 bases between the germline ends. From germline, CDR1 is MDHEN and CDR2 SYDVKM.